A selection of T cell receptor beta chains follows, all from one sample in a study of response to subunit inactivated influenza vaccine. A single record per CDR3 protein comes from TCRdb applying MiXCR to the RT-PCR reads. The repertoire includes under 950,000 distinct CDR3 sequences, around 20% of them detected once, and roughly 10% sits in the top ten. Material: PBMCs from blood, obtained 5 days after vaccination. All receptors derive from a man aged 45 to 65 who received an inactivated influenza vaccine. Each CDR3 is given with its conserved first and last residue. A D gene is named only where the DNA matches it firmly. A row's size may be missing; if present it is once, few, many or a size class.

clone_size j_call cdr3_length d_call v_call cdr3_nt cdr3_aa
NA TRBJ2-3 14 NA TRBV28 TGTGCCACGCTCAGGACTCGCTTACGGGATACGCAGTATTTT CATLRTRLRDTQYF
NA TRBJ2-1 18 TRBD2 TRBV20-1 TGCAGTGCTAACCTACTCACCCTCACTAGCGGGAGGAAAAGTGAGCAGTTCTTC CSANLLTLTSGRKSEQFF
few TRBJ2-7 14 TRBD2 TRBV5-5 TGTGCCAGCAGCTTGGGTCTAGCGGCCCACGAGCAGTACTTC CASSLGLAAHEQYF
NA TRBJ1-1 13 TRBD1 TRBV20-1 TGCAGTGCTCAGGGGGCGGTGAACACTGAAGCTTTCTTT CSAQGAVNTEAFF
few TRBJ2-2 16 NA TRBV4-1 TGCGCCAGCAGCCACACCGCGGGGGCCGTCACCGGGGAGCTGTTTTTT CASSHTAGAVTGELFF
NA TRBJ2-3 16 NA TRBV4-2 TGTGCCAGCAGCCAAGATAGCGCAGCCGGCACAGATACGCAGTATTTT CASSQDSAAGTDTQYF
few TRBJ2-5 15 TRBD1 TRBV28 TGTGCCAGCAGAAGGACAGGGGGCCCAAGAGAGACCCAGTACTTC CASRRTGGPRETQYF
few TRBJ1-1 12 NA TRBV20-1 TGCAGCTACAATAGGGGTTCCGGTGAAGCTTTCTTT CSYNRGSGEAFF
NA TRBJ2-7 17 TRBD1 TRBV6-1 TGTGCCAGCAGGCCACGTCCCCCGGGACAGACTCGCTACGAGCAGTACTTC CASRPRPPGQTRYEQYF
NA TRBJ2-7 15 NA TRBV18 TGTGCCAGCTCACCGGGAAGGTCGGATACCTACGAGCAGTACTTC CASSPGRSDTYEQYF
many TRBJ2-3 12 NA TRBV5-4 TGTGCCAGCAGCAACAAGAAGGATACGCAGTATTTT CASSNKKDTQYF
once TRBJ2-3 19 TRBD2 TRBV4-3 TGCGCCAGCAGCCAAGATCTGGTCGGACTAGCGATACCCACAGATACGCAGTATTTT CASSQDLVGLAIPTDTQYF
NA TRBJ2-1 13 NA TRBV6-2/TRBV6-3 TGTGCCAGCAGTGGGGGGAGCGTCAATGAGCAGTTCTTC CASSGGSVNEQFF
NA TRBJ2-3 13 NA TRBV20-1 TGCAGTGCTAGAGATCTTAGGGCGAGGACGCAGTATTTT CSARDLRARTQYF
NA TRBJ2-1 14 NA TRBV20-1 TGCAGTGCTATCCGATTTGTCTCAGCCAATGAGCAGTTCTTC CSAIRFVSANEQFF
many TRBJ1-5 15 TRBD1 TRBV5-1 TGCGCCAGCAGCTTACAGGGGGCAGAGACTCAGCCCCAGCATTTT CASSLQGAETQPQHF
NA TRBJ2-2 12 NA TRBV11-3 TGTGCCAGTCGGAGGGCCCCCGGGGAGCTGTTTTTT CASRRAPGELFF
few TRBJ2-3 12 TRBD1 TRBV28 TGTGCCAGCAGTTTGTATCGACAGGGGCAGTATTTT CASSLYRQGQYF
many TRBJ1-5 13 NA TRBV27 TGTGCCAGCAGTTTGCGAGGCCCCAAGCCCCAGCATTTT CASSLRGPKPQHF
many TRBJ2-7 13 NA TRBV20-1 TGCAGTGCTAGATTTGGCGGCTCCTACGAGCAGTACTTC CSARFGGSYEQYF
few TRBJ1-2 14 NA TRBV20-1 TGCAGTGCTAGTAGGGACACGGGGGACTATGGCTACACCTTC CSASRDTGDYGYTF
many TRBJ2-2 13 NA TRBV29-1 TGCAGCGTTGCATTGGCGAACACCGGGGAGCTGTTTTTT CSVALANTGELFF